This T cell receptor beta chain was sequenced in a study of cytomegalovirus exposure and HLA in healthy donors. The CDR3 contains 11 residues. V trimming: 9 bases; J trimming: 7 bases; junction bases outside the gene matches: 5. Germline V lookup: CDR1 LNHDA, CDR2 SQIVND (reference sequence). This PCR relied on a set of 60 Vbeta primers and 13 Jbeta primers. Clones were sequenced by immunoSEQ multiplex PCR, and TCRdb holds only the in-frame ones, with some missing. The data hold 140,000 to 150,000 clones, with around three quarters observed a single time. The TCR comes from a man aged 40-50 years in good health and CMV-seropositive. The chain employs TRBV19 and TRBJ1-1, with 7 bases matching TRBD1. The sequenced sample consisted of PBMCs. Here the CDR3 reads CASTGQFEAFF. CDR3 DNA sequence: TGTGCCAGCACGGGACAGTTTGAAGCTTTCTTT.